The present TCR beta chain was sequenced within a study of cytomegalovirus exposure and HLA in healthy donors. Study at large: Earlier, some 170 million T cells were analyzed, and around 100 million unique TCR beta sequences were found among them.

This clone occurred once. Primers for the PCR totalled 60 Vbeta and 13 Jbeta. Per the authors' pipeline: The count from a later analysis was some 80 million unique TCR beta chains, some 10 million of them shared. Data came from immunoSEQ multiplex PCR; TCRdb stores just in-frame clones and leaves some out. V and J calls and clone size follow that table, whereas D and trimming were derived from the DNA. The table includes 150,000 or so clones, approximately 80% detected once. The CDR3 runs 20 residues. V shed 1 base and J 1 base; nucleotides not matched to a gene: 9. Germline assignment: CDR1 KGHSH and CDR2 LQKENI.

The sequence came from a middle-aged man in good health and CMV-seropositive. V usage is TRBV18 and J usage is TRBJ2-1; 14 nucleotides match TRBD2. Sequencing was done on a sample of PBMCs. CDR3 loop: CASSPLGLAGVLESYNEQFF. The CDR3 nucleotides are TGTGCCAGCTCACCACTGGGACTAGCGGGAGTACTGGAATCCTACAATGAGCAGTTCTTC.